These T cell receptor beta chains were read from a single sample in a study of identical twins. TCRdb passed the 5' RACE reads through MiXCR, listing each CDR3 protein once. Of about 790,000 distinct CDR3 sequences listed, over 15% are singletons. These sequences were also reported in another study, on T cells expressing NK-cell markers.

Sequences were obtained from PBMCs. These receptors came from a woman aged 18-30 years in good health. Each CDR3 is given with its conserved first and last residue. Fields, in order: D gene, J gene, V gene, clone size, CDR3 DNA, CDR3 protein. A D gene is named only where the DNA matches it firmly. Size is omitted from some rows. Given values are once, few, many or a class for expanded clones.

d_gene: -
j_gene: TRBJ1-1
v_gene: TRBV21-1
abundance: few
CDR3nt: TGTGCCAGCAACACCATATGTGAGAACACTGAAGCTTTCTTT
CDR3aa: CASNTICENTEAFF

d_gene: -
j_gene: TRBJ1-2
v_gene: TRBV29-1
abundance: few
CDR3nt: TGCAGCGTCGTTAAGGACCGATTGGCCTATGGCTACACCTTC
CDR3aa: CSVVKDRLAYGYTF

d_gene: TRBD2
j_gene: TRBJ2-7
v_gene: TRBV7-2
abundance: -
CDR3nt: TGTGCCAGCAGCGACGTCATAGCGGGGAGCTCCTACGAGCAGTACTTC
CDR3aa: CASSDVIAGSSYEQYF

d_gene: -
j_gene: TRBJ2-1
v_gene: TRBV5-6
abundance: few
CDR3nt: TGTGCCAGCAGCCCGGAGGCGGAGAATGAGCAGTTCTTC
CDR3aa: CASSPEAENEQFF

d_gene: -
j_gene: TRBJ2-3
v_gene: TRBV9
abundance: -
CDR3nt: TGTGCCAGCAGCGTAGTAGGGGAAGGTACGCAGTATTTT
CDR3aa: CASSVVGEGTQYF

d_gene: -
j_gene: TRBJ2-1
v_gene: TRBV20-1
abundance: -
CDR3nt: TGCAGTGCTAAAAGCCAGGGAGGCAATGAGCAGTTCTTC
CDR3aa: CSAKSQGGNEQFF

d_gene: TRBD1
j_gene: TRBJ1-2
v_gene: TRBV9
abundance: few
CDR3nt: TGTGCCAGCAGCGTAGAACAGGGGGCCTATGGCTACACCTTC
CDR3aa: CASSVEQGAYGYTF

d_gene: -
j_gene: TRBJ2-3
v_gene: TRBV6-5
abundance: few
CDR3nt: TGTGCCAGCAGTTACCTAGCAGATACAACAGATACGCAGTATTTT
CDR3aa: CASSYLADTTDTQYF

d_gene: -
j_gene: TRBJ2-7
v_gene: TRBV10-2
abundance: -
CDR3nt: TGCGCCAGCAGTGGCCGGAGGGGAACCTCCTACGAGCAGTACTTC
CDR3aa: CASSGRRGTSYEQYF

d_gene: -
j_gene: TRBJ2-7
v_gene: TRBV7-9
abundance: -
CDR3nt: TGTGCCAGCAGCCCCCCATCAAGCGAGCAGTACTTC
CDR3aa: CASSPPSSEQYF

d_gene: TRBD1
j_gene: TRBJ2-1
v_gene: TRBV12-3/TRBV12-4
abundance: few
CDR3nt: TGTGCCAGCAGCGAACAGGGGCAGGAGCAGTTCTTC
CDR3aa: CASSEQGQEQFF

d_gene: -
j_gene: TRBJ1-1
v_gene: TRBV5-6
abundance: -
CDR3nt: TGTGCCAGCCCTAACACTGAAGCTTTCTTT
CDR3aa: CASPNTEAFF

d_gene: -
j_gene: TRBJ2-1
v_gene: TRBV5-8
abundance: -
CDR3nt: TGTGCCAGCAGCTTGCGCAGGGTTCATCGCAATGAGCGGTTCTTC
CDR3aa: CASSLRRVHRNERFF

d_gene: -
j_gene: TRBJ2-7
v_gene: TRBV7-2
abundance: few
CDR3nt: TGTGCCAGCAGCTTAGAGGGTCTAACTAACTACGAGCAGTACTTC
CDR3aa: CASSLEGLTNYEQYF

d_gene: -
j_gene: TRBJ1-2
v_gene: TRBV4-1
abundance: -
CDR3nt: TGCGCCAGCAGCCAAGGGGGACGCGATGGCTACACCTTC
CDR3aa: CASSQGGRDGYTF

d_gene: TRBD1
j_gene: TRBJ1-2
v_gene: TRBV27
abundance: -
CDR3nt: TGTGCCAGCAGTACTAACCAACAGGGGGTCGGCTATGGCTACACCTTC
CDR3aa: CASSTNQQGVGYGYTF

d_gene: TRBD1
j_gene: TRBJ1-1
v_gene: TRBV5-1
abundance: few
CDR3nt: TGCGCCAGCAGCTTGATTGTTGGGGACAGTTCGGGTATAGCTTTCTTT
CDR3aa: CASSLIVGDSSGIAFF

d_gene: -
j_gene: TRBJ1-1
v_gene: TRBV7-9
abundance: -
CDR3nt: TGTGCCAGCAGCTTAGGCACAGGGAGGGGGAACACTGAAGCTTTCTTT
CDR3aa: CASSLGTGRGNTEAFF

d_gene: -
j_gene: TRBJ1-1
v_gene: TRBV6-5
abundance: -
CDR3nt: TGTGCCAGCAGTTACCGGGAATGGACTGAAGCTTTCTTT
CDR3aa: CASSYREWTEAFF

d_gene: -
j_gene: TRBJ1-5
v_gene: TRBV12-3/TRBV12-4
abundance: once
CDR3nt: TGTGCCAGCAGTCGCGGACCAGGGACTAATCAGCCCCAGCATTTT
CDR3aa: CASSRGPGTNQPQHF

d_gene: -
j_gene: TRBJ2-7
v_gene: TRBV6-6
abundance: many
CDR3nt: TGTGCCAGCAGTTACTCGAGATACGAGCAGTACTTC
CDR3aa: CASSYSRYEQYF

d_gene: -
j_gene: TRBJ1-2
v_gene: TRBV6-1
abundance: few
CDR3nt: TGTGCCAGCAGTGAAGCAGGGACAAGAGATGGCTACACCTTC
CDR3aa: CASSEAGTRDGYTF

d_gene: -
j_gene: TRBJ2-5
v_gene: TRBV9
abundance: -
CDR3nt: TGTGCCAGCAGCGTAGGGGGGGCCGAGACCCAGTACTTC
CDR3aa: CASSVGGAETQYF

d_gene: TRBD1
j_gene: TRBJ2-2
v_gene: TRBV10-3
abundance: -
CDR3nt: TGTGCCAGGACCCAGGGGGCAGACGCGAACACCGGGGAGCTGTTTTTT
CDR3aa: CARTQGADANTGELFF

d_gene: TRBD2
j_gene: TRBJ2-3
v_gene: TRBV18
abundance: few
CDR3nt: TGTGCCAGCTCACCCTTTTTCGGACTAGCGGGGTCTGGCACAGATACGCAGTATTTT
CDR3aa: CASSPFFGLAGSGTDTQYF

d_gene: -
j_gene: TRBJ1-5
v_gene: TRBV7-8
abundance: -
CDR3nt: TGTGCCAGCTCGGCCGGCATCGATCAGCCCCAGCATTTT
CDR3aa: CASSAGIDQPQHF

d_gene: -
j_gene: TRBJ1-5
v_gene: TRBV5-6
abundance: -
CDR3nt: TGTGCCAGCACTTCGGGTAGCAATCAGCCCCAGCATTTT
CDR3aa: CASTSGSNQPQHF

d_gene: -
j_gene: TRBJ2-7
v_gene: TRBV6-5
abundance: -
CDR3nt: TGTGCCAGCAGTTACTCCGGAGTCTACGAGCAGTACTTC
CDR3aa: CASSYSGVYEQYF